A selection of T cell receptor beta chains follows, all from one sample in a study of blood T cell repertoires in COVID-19. Sequencing used immunoSEQ multiplex PCR; TCRdb keeps in-frame clones, though not all of them. Of under 200,000 clones listed, around 85% are singletons. Sequencing was carried out using peripheral blood. Receptors originate from a woman older than 75 with COVID-19, enrolled during active disease. Both conserved end residues are part of each CDR3. Each record gives: J gene, V gene, D gene, clone size, CDR3 DNA, CDR3 protein. The D gene is left open where the match is weak. Rows give clone size only sometimes, using once, few, many, or a class for an expanded clone.

TRBJ1-2 TRBV6-6 NA NA TGTGCCAGCAGTTACACAGGCGGCTACACCTTC CASSYTGGYTF
TRBJ1-5 TRBV15 TRBD1 NA TGTGCCACCAGCAGGGGACCGGGACAGGGGCTATATAGCAATCAGCCCCAGCATTTT CATSRGPGQGLYSNQPQHF
TRBJ2-7 TRBV7-3 TRBD2 NA TGTGCCAGCAGCTTAAGGGGGACTAGCGGGAGGGCCTCCTCCTACGAGCAGTACTTC CASSLRGTSGRASSYEQYF
TRBJ2-2 TRBV6-5 TRBD1 NA TGTGCCAGCAGTTTACGGACAGGGGGCACCGGGGAGCTGTTTTTT CASSLRTGGTGELFF
TRBJ1-4 TRBV5-1 NA NA TGCGCCAGCAGCCCCCGGCAGGGGACTAATGAAAAACTGTTTTTT CASSPRQGTNEKLFF
TRBJ2-7 TRBV28 TRBD1 NA TGTGCCAGCAGCCCAAGGGGACAGGGAAGCTCCTACGAGCAGTACTTC CASSPRGQGSSYEQYF
TRBJ1-1 TRBV6-1 NA NA TGTGCCAGCAGTGAAGCTCGGCAGGGTAGGGCTTTCTTT CASSEARQGRAFF
TRBJ2-2 TRBV7-9 NA once TGTGCCAGCAGCAAACAGAGCGGTAACACCGGGGAGCTGTTTTTT CASSKQSGNTGELFF
TRBJ2-1 TRBV19 TRBD2 NA TGTGCCAGTAGGACTAGCGACTACAATGAGCAGTTCTTC CASRTSDYNEQFF
TRBJ1-2 TRBV12-3/TRBV12-4 NA once TGTGCCAGCAGTTTGGTTCAGGCCGATGGCTACACCTTC CASSLVQADGYTF
TRBJ2-3 TRBV7-6 TRBD2 NA TGTGCCAGCAGCCAAACTAGCGGGAGCCCAGATACGCAGTATTTT CASSQTSGSPDTQYF
TRBJ1-1 TRBV18 TRBD1 NA TGTGCCAGCTCACCCGGGACAGGGGGGGACACTGAAGCTTTCTTT CASSPGTGGDTEAFF
TRBJ2-5 TRBV5-6 TRBD1 NA TGTGCCAGCAGCTCGGGGACAGGGGGTCGCCAAGAGACCCAGTACTTC CASSSGTGGRQETQYF
TRBJ1-1 TRBV5-1 NA NA TGCGCCAGCAGCTCGGTCGGGGTTCGGAACACTGAAGCTTTCTTT CASSSVGVRNTEAFF
TRBJ1-5 TRBV4-1 NA NA TGCGCCAGCAGCCAAGACCCAGGAAGCTTCAGGGCCCAGCATTTT CASSQDPGSFRAQHF
TRBJ2-3 TRBV3-1/TRBV3-2 NA NA TGTGCCAGCAGCCGGGAGATGACACGCACAGATACGCAGTATTTT CASSREMTRTDTQYF
TRBJ1-3 TRBV5-1 NA NA TGCGCCAGCAGCGCGCAGGACTCTGGAAACACCATATATTTT CASSAQDSGNTIYF
TRBJ2-7 TRBV4-2 TRBD1 NA TGTGCCAGCAGCCATACGGACCTGACAGGGGGGGTGCCGGGGACCTACGAGCAGTACTTC CASSHTDLTGGVPGTYEQYF
TRBJ1-2 TRBV12-3/TRBV12-4 NA NA TGTGCCAGCAGTTTGTGGCAGGGGACGATCACCTTC CASSLWQGTITF
TRBJ2-1 TRBV5-1 TRBD2 NA TGCGCCAGCAGCTTTAGCGGGTACTCCTACAATGAGCAGTTCTTC CASSFSGYSYNEQFF
TRBJ2-3 TRBV11-2 NA NA TGTGCCAGCAGCTTAGCGACAGGCACAGATACGCAGTATTTT CASSLATGTDTQYF
TRBJ2-5 TRBV9 NA NA TGTGCCAGCAGCGTAGCCCAGACGGGGACCCAGTACTTC CASSVAQTGTQYF
TRBJ2-2 TRBV4-2 TRBD2 few TGTGCCAGCAGCCCCCAGCGGGGTAGAGTGGAGCTGTTTTTT CASSPQRGRVELFF
TRBJ2-3 TRBV7-9 NA NA TGTGCCAGCAGCTTTCGTGCTAGATCAGATACGCAGTATTTT CASSFRARSDTQYF
TRBJ1-5 TRBV6-5 TRBD1 NA TGTGCCAGCAGTTCGGACAGGACTAATCAGCCCCAGCATTTT CASSSDRTNQPQHF
TRBJ2-2 TRBV9 NA few TGTGCCAGCAGCGTAGATGGGGGGTACACCGGGGAGCTGTTTTTT CASSVDGGYTGELFF
TRBJ2-3 TRBV21-1 NA NA TGTGCCAGCAGCCCTGGCGGAGGGACCGCGGATACGCAGTATTTT CASSPGGGTADTQYF
TRBJ2-7 TRBV7-3 NA NA TGTGCCAGCAGCCCGTCCCGGGGGACTTCCTACGAGCAGTACTTC CASSPSRGTSYEQYF
TRBJ1-3 TRBV19 TRBD1 NA TGTGCCAGTAGTGCGACAGGGGGGGTCCCTGGAAACACCATATATTTT CASSATGGVPGNTIYF
TRBJ1-6 TRBV24-1 NA NA TGTGCCACCAGAAAGGTGGGGCCGGGGGGACCACCCCTCCACTTT CATRKVGPGGPPLHF
TRBJ2-1 TRBV10-3 TRBD2 NA TGTGCCGTCACCGGGACTAGCAACAATGAGCAGTTCTTC CAVTGTSNNEQFF
TRBJ1-5 TRBV2 NA NA TGTGCCAGCAGTGACTCCAATCAGCCCCAGCATTTT CASSDSNQPQHF
TRBJ2-4 TRBV5-5 TRBD1 NA TGTGCCAGCACCCCTTCGGGGACAGCCCTTGGCAAAAACATTCAGTACTTC CASTPSGTALGKNIQYF
TRBJ2-7 TRBV27 TRBD2 NA TGTGCCAGCAGTCCTCTAGCGGGAGGGCCCCACGAGCAGTACTTC CASSPLAGGPHEQYF
TRBJ1-1 TRBV12-3/TRBV12-4 NA NA TGTGCCAGCAGTTTAAGGGGGAGGGCTGAAGCTTTCTTT CASSLRGRAEAFF
TRBJ2-7 TRBV6-6 TRBD2 NA TGTGCCAGCAGTCCCAAGGGACTAGCGGACTATAAGGAGCAGTACTTC CASSPKGLADYKEQYF
TRBJ1-1 TRBV19 NA NA TGTGCCAGTAGTGTGCACATGAACACTGAAGCTTTCTTT CASSVHMNTEAFF
TRBJ1-1 TRBV7-9 NA NA TGTGCCAGCGGTCAGGACACTGAAGCTTTCTTT CASGQDTEAFF
TRBJ2-1 TRBV27 TRBD2 NA TGTGCCAGCAGCCCCTCGGGGGGGTACGTCTACAATGAGCAGTTCTTC CASSPSGGYVYNEQFF
TRBJ2-1 TRBV6-5 TRBD2 NA TGTGCCAGCAAGACTAGCGGGAGGGGAAATGAGCAGTTCTTC CASKTSGRGNEQFF
TRBJ2-1 TRBV6-1 TRBD2 NA TGTGCCAGCAGTGAATTGGGGACTAGCGGGAGATATGAGCAGTTCTTC CASSELGTSGRYEQFF
TRBJ2-7 TRBV5-4 NA NA TGTGCCAGCAGCTTGGACAGCCTCAAGGAGCAGTACTTC CASSLDSLKEQYF
TRBJ2-7 TRBV20-1 TRBD2 NA TGCAGTGCTAGTAGTCCTAGCGGGGACGGGGAGCAGTACTTC CSASSPSGDGEQYF
TRBJ2-2 TRBV14 TRBD2 NA TGTGCCAGCAGCCAAGATCGGGGGCTGAGCGGGAGTCCCGGGGAGCTGTTTTTT CASSQDRGLSGSPGELFF
TRBJ2-2 TRBV14 TRBD1 NA TGTGCCAGCAGCGAACAGGGGGCCGGGGAGCTGTTTTTT CASSEQGAGELFF
TRBJ2-5 TRBV4-2 NA NA TGTGCCAGCAGCCAAGGGACAGAACAAGAGACCCAGTACTTC CASSQGTEQETQYF
TRBJ2-2 TRBV28 TRBD1 NA TGTGCCAGCAGTTCAGGACAGGGAAACACCGGGGAGCTGTTTTTT CASSSGQGNTGELFF
TRBJ1-2 TRBV28 TRBD1 NA TGTGCCAGCAGTTTATCCAACAGGGGGTTAGCTAACTATGGCTACACCTTC CASSLSNRGLANYGYTF
TRBJ2-3 TRBV12-5 NA NA TGTGCTAGTGGTTCTAGCGGAGGGGGAAATACGCAGTATTTT CASGSSGGGNTQYF
TRBJ1-5 TRBV21-1 NA NA TGTGCCAGCAGCAAGGCCCTACAGGGGTCGGATAGCAATCAGCCCCAGCATTTT CASSKALQGSDSNQPQHF